The sequence of this T cell receptor (beta chain) was determined in a study of cytomegalovirus exposure and HLA in healthy donors. On the study more broadly: Early released data comprised some 85 million unique TCRs from HLA-typed donors.

Remarks on this clone: Its specificity is not known. Within the sample, other DNA sequences also encode this same CDR3.

Study-level results: When analyzed later, a missense DCLRE1C variant was found to be linked to TCR beta V- and J-gene trimming. Later analysis placed DRB1 highest and HLA-C lowest in TCR association rates, which differed by HLA locus. Of the V segments, some could not be distinguished, including TRBV6-2 and TRBV6-3, and were excluded.

The CDR3 is made up of 14 amino acids. Trimming took 6 bases from V and 0 from J, leaving 12 bases between them. Germline values: CDR1 SGHNT, CDR2 YYREEE (reference sequence). The PCR contained 60 Vbeta and 13 Jbeta primers. Assay: immunoSEQ multiplex PCR; the TCRdb copy retains only in-frame clones and omits some. The table has 90,000 or so clones, about four fifths seen once. The V gene is TRBV5-4, the J gene TRBJ1-1, with D perhaps matching TRBD1 (6 bases). Sequencing was carried out using PBMCs. The receptor's source is a man aged 25 to 40 in good health and CMV-seropositive. The CDR3 DNA sequence: TGTGCCAGCACCCCGGGGGGGCTGAACACTGAAGCTTTCTTT. This translates into CASTPGGLNTEAFF.